This T cell receptor beta chain comes out of a study of breast tumors, draining lymph nodes, adjacent tissues. Study-level findings and limits: Most tumor T cells seemingly derive from lymph node, then expand in tumor. Luminal-like breast cancer showed significantly higher tumor–nontumor repertoire similarity than basal-like.

MiXCR was run by TCRdb on the multiplex PCR reads, yielding one entry per CDR3 protein. The sample contains around 230,000 distinct CDR3 sequences, about 30% of which appear only once. Breast cancer patients provided tissue from their axillary draining lymph nodes. The sample holds many counts of this clonotype. The antigen remains undetermined. In germline, CDR1 is DFQATT, CDR2 SNEGSKA (reference sequence). The CDR3 sequence is 14 residues long. V lost 3 bases and J lost 5, with 16 bases in between. Source material: axillary lymph node tissue. This sequence joins TRBV20-1 and TRBJ2-5; D gene unclear. The receptor's source is a female donor with breast cancer. Some clones in this sample may be carry-over from other donors' samples. The CDR3 here is CSASGHLPRETQYF. CDR3 coding DNA: TGCAGTGCTAGCGGCCACCTTCCCCGGGAGACCCAGTACTTC.